This TCR beta chain emerged from a study of CD8+ T cells in alopecia areata. Findings of the study overall: Affected lesional scalp, above all in alopecia totalis/universalis, was more clonal than normal scalp.

This CDR3 comprises 14 residues. Deletions cut 1 base from V and 0 bases from J, with 9 bases between. Germline CDR1 and CDR2: SQVTM and ANQGSEA. Worth noting for this clone: What it binds is unknown.

Alopecia areata patients provided lesional scalp punch biopsies and peripheral blood. In each case, RNA was isolated and then reverse transcribed into cDNA as the sequencing template. Assay: immunoSEQ multiplex PCR; the TCRdb copy retains only in-frame clones and omits some. The sample includes hundreds of thousands of clones, 67% of them seen just once. This chain uses TRBV29-1 with TRBJ1-1; no firm D call. This sample comprised CD4+ T cells sorted from blood, obtained at week 0. This TCR was recovered from a human donor with alopecia areata. The DNA for the CDR3 is TGCAGCGTTGAAGTACGCGGGTTGAACACTGAAGCTTTCTTT. This sequence encodes CSVEVRGLNTEAFF.